These 7 T cell receptor beta chains were all obtained from the same sample, sequenced in a study of T cell responses to AZD1222 COVID-19 vaccine. The method was immunoSEQ multiplex PCR; TCRdb's version includes in-frame clones alone and lacks a portion of them. This table holds 100,000 to 150,000 clones, around 90% found once. Source: peripheral blood, taken on day 0 of AZD1222 vaccination. The source is an adult in good health.

The CDR3 coding sequence is TGTGCCAGCAGCTCAGCAAACCGGGACATCTTTAATTCACCCCTCCACTTT. Encoded protein: CASSSANRDIFNSPLHF. The V call is TRBV7-9, the J call TRBJ1-6; D possibly corresponds to TRBD1 (6 bases). The V and J ends lost 4 bases and 6 bases respectively, with 19 bases between them. Germline assignment: CDR1 SEHNR and CDR2 FQNEAQ (reference sequence). CDR3 length: 17 residues.

The V and J genes are TRBV7-3 and TRBJ2-3; D gene uncertain. CDR3 length: 13 amino acids. Germline V gene lookup returns CDR1 SGHTA and CDR2 FQGTGA. V lost 1 base and J lost 2, with 4 bases in between. In DNA, the CDR3 is TGTGCCAGCAGCTTAAAAGTCACAGATACGCAGTATTTT. It specifies CASSLKVTDTQYF. The whole variable domain, filled in from reference TRBV7-3 and TRBJ2-3, reads GAGVSQTPSNKVTEKGKYVELRCDPISGHTALYWYRQSLGQGPEFLIYFQGTGAADDSGLPNDRFFAVRPEGSVSTLKIQRTERGDSAVYLCASSLKVTDTQYFGPGTRLTVL.

J is TRBJ2-3 and V is TRBV24-1; 7 nucleotides match TRBD1. V lost 7 bases to trimming and J lost 1 base; unmatched junction nucleotides: 1. The germline gives CDR1 KGHDR, CDR2 SFDVKD. The CDR3 runs to 13 residues. CDR3: CATRGQGTDTQYF. In DNA form, the CDR3 reads TGTGCCACCAGAGGACAGGGCACAGATACGCAGTATTTT.

V usage is TRBV6-5 and J usage is TRBJ2-4, with D possibly matching TRBD1 (5 bases). Germline loops: CDR1 MNHEY, CDR2 SVGAGI. There are 15 residues in the CDR3. V shed 2 bases and J shed 7 bases, with 15 bases lying between them. The CDR3 loop reads CASSYDGAGWNIQYF. The CDR3 DNA reads as TGTGCCAGCAGTTACGATGGGGCAGGGTGGAACATTCAGTACTTC.

CDR3: CASSRTGKDEKLFF. In DNA form, the CDR3 reads TGCGCCAGCAGCAGGACAGGGAAAGATGAAAAACTGTTTTTT. The V gene is TRBV5-1, the J gene TRBJ1-4, with 8 bases identical to TRBD1. The length of the CDR3 is 14 residues. Looked up from germline, CDR1 is SGHRS and CDR2 is YFSETQ. The J segment lost 6 bases and the V segment lost 4 bases, leaving 5 bases of the junction unmatched.

The rearrangement joins TRBV5-5 to TRBJ1-1, with D unclear. Germline values: CDR1 SGHKS, CDR2 YYEKEE (reference sequence). Trimming removed 4 bases from V and 2 bases from J, with 9 bases in between. CDR3 length: 13 residues. This CDR3 is CASSPPGNTEAFF. The CDR3 bases are TGTGCCAGCAGCCCCCCGGGTAACACTGAAGCTTTCTTT.

V usage is TRBV12-5 and J usage is TRBJ1-5; D may be TRBD1 (5 bases). V lost 4 bases and J lost 8, with 12 bases in between. The CDR3 sequence is 13 residues long. The germline V gene encodes CDR1 LGHNT and CDR2 FRNRAP. As DNA, the CDR3 is TGTGCTAGTGGTTGGCCAGGGCTAGAGCCCCAGCATTTT. Translating it yields CASGWPGLEPQHF.